These T cell receptor beta chains were read from a single sample in a study of brain T cells in children with intractable seizures. The data were produced by immunoSEQ multiplex PCR, yet TCRdb's version contains in-frame clones alone and is incomplete. The top ten hold 4.5% to 7% of the sample, which has 340,000 or so clones, 93% seen once. The sample consisted of peripheral blood, taken 4 to 5 months after surgery. Every receptor here comes from a boy under two years old with tuberous sclerosis and intractable seizures. Each CDR3 is given with its conserved first and last residue. The D gene is left open where the match is weak. A row's size may be missing; if present it is once, few, many or a size class.

j_call cdr3_length v_call clone_size d_call cdr3_aa cdr3_nt
TRBJ2-1 12 TRBV5-1 NA NA CASSGGYNEQFF TGCGCCAGCAGCGGGGGTTACAATGAGCAGTTCTTC
TRBJ2-7 13 TRBV28 NA TRBD1 CASRGQGKYEQYF TGTGCCAGCAGGGGACAGGGAAAGTACGAGCAGTACTTC
TRBJ1-1 14 TRBV19 NA TRBD1 CASKRDREDTEAFF TGTGCCAGTAAGCGGGACAGGGAGGACACTGAAGCTTTCTTT
TRBJ2-5 17 TRBV28 NA NA CASSLNGRAKPLRSQYF TGTGCCAGCAGTTTGAACGGCCGGGCCAAACCATTAAGGTCCCAGTACTTC
TRBJ2-7 13 TRBV6-2/TRBV6-3 NA NA CASSYDKTYEQYF TGTGCCAGCAGTTACGACAAAACCTACGAGCAGTACTTC
TRBJ2-5 16 TRBV11-3 NA NA CASSHNRGGALETQYF TGTGCCAGCAGCCATAATAGGGGGGGGGCTCTAGAGACCCAGTACTTC
TRBJ2-7 15 TRBV6-5 NA TRBD2 CASSYSLAGAYEQYF TGTGCCAGCAGTTACTCGCTAGCGGGGGCCTACGAGCAGTACTTC
TRBJ1-3 13 TRBV2 NA NA CARRSSSGNTIYF TGTGCCAGAAGGAGCAGCTCTGGAAACACCATATATTTT
TRBJ1-2 15 TRBV28 NA NA CASSFHPRGNYGYTF TGTGCCAGCAGTTTTCATCCCCGGGGGAACTATGGCTACACCTTC
TRBJ2-7 14 TRBV29-1 NA NA CSVVPTDPRYEQYF TGCAGCGTTGTTCCTACGGACCCTAGGTACGAGCAGTACTTC
TRBJ2-7 14 TRBV5-4 NA NA CASSSVTVGSEQYF TGTGCCAGCAGCTCCGTCACGGTGGGTAGCGAGCAGTACTTC
TRBJ2-1 15 TRBV19 NA NA CASSIVGELYNEQFF TGTGCCAGTAGTATAGTAGGGGAACTCTACAATGAGCAGTTCTTC
TRBJ2-1 17 TRBV11-2 NA NA CASSLRVRAVRPNEQFF TGTGCCAGCAGCTTAAGAGTGAGAGCGGTCAGACCCAATGAGCAGTTCTTC
TRBJ1-1 12 TRBV12-3/TRBV12-4 NA NA CASSLVGTEAFF TGTGCCAGCAGTTTAGTGGGGACTGAAGCTTTCTTT
TRBJ1-5 17 TRBV6-1 NA TRBD1 CASSEGSGGNSNQPQHF TGTGCCAGCAGTGAAGGGTCAGGGGGGAATAGCAATCAGCCCCAGCATTTT
TRBJ2-5 13 TRBV5-1 NA NA CASSLGVGETQYF TGCGCCAGCAGCTTGGGAGTGGGAGAGACCCAGTACTTC
TRBJ1-4 14 TRBV19 NA TRBD1 CASTKTGVDEKLFF TGTGCCAGCACCAAGACAGGGGTAGATGAAAAACTGTTTTTT
TRBJ2-1 16 TRBV3-1/TRBV3-2 NA NA CASSQVAFHSYNEQFF TGTGCCAGCAGCCAAGTCGCCTTCCACTCCTACAATGAGCAGTTCTTC
TRBJ1-4 13 TRBV29-1 NA TRBD1 CSVMDRTNEKLFF TGCAGCGTGATGGACAGGACTAATGAAAAACTGTTTTTT
TRBJ2-5 12 TRBV7-2 NA NA CASIGGEETQYF TGTGCCAGCATCGGAGGGGAAGAGACCCAGTACTTC
TRBJ1-5 18 TRBV6-1 NA NA CASSDSGLRLYSGQPQHF TGTGCCAGCAGTGATTCAGGGCTCAGGCTGTACTCGGGTCAGCCCCAGCATTTT
TRBJ2-7 13 TRBV30 NA TRBD2 CAWGLAGGYEQYF TGTGCCTGGGGGCTAGCGGGAGGGTACGAGCAGTACTTC
TRBJ1-2 12 TRBV9 NA NA CASSRHPYGYTF TGTGCCAGCAGCCGACACCCCTATGGCTACACCTTC
TRBJ2-1 17 TRBV15 once TRBD2 CATSRDRLAGPGNEQFF TGTGCCACCAGCAGAGATCGCCTAGCGGGACCGGGCAATGAGCAGTTCTTC
TRBJ1-1 16 TRBV27 NA TRBD1 CASSFTGTDMNTEAFF TGTGCCAGCAGTTTCACGGGGACAGACATGAACACTGAAGCTTTCTTT
TRBJ1-2 11 TRBV25-1 NA NA CASSDNYGYTF TGTGCCAGCAGTGACAACTATGGCTACACCTTC
TRBJ2-7 10 TRBV20-1 NA NA CSLGWGEQYF TGCAGTCTCGGATGGGGGGAGCAGTACTTC
TRBJ1-1 14 TRBV5-6 NA TRBD1 CASSPGQGVSEAFF TGTGCCAGCAGCCCGGGACAGGGGGTGTCTGAAGCTTTCTTT
TRBJ2-1 14 TRBV14 NA NA CASSQVASYNEQFF TGTGCCAGCAGCCAAGTTGCCTCCTACAATGAGCAGTTCTTC